The source of this T cell receptor beta chain is a study of PD-1 blockade in classical Hodgkin lymphoma. Study-level points and caveats: Reported findings placed baseline TCR diversity lower in newly diagnosed patients (compared with healthy donors). Baseline diversity in complete responders resembled that of newly diagnosed patients.

As for this clone: Its antigen remains unidentified.

The V and J ends lost 5 bases and 8 bases respectively, with 15 bases between them. Germline CDR1 ENHRY, CDR2 SYGVKD. The CDR3 runs to 13 residues. The time point was: cycle 4 day 1 (C4D1), after 6 weeks of nivolumab. Autologous stem cell transplantation was followed by relapse in every patient, and brentuximab vedotin exposure varied. Here immunoSEQ multiplex PCR was the method, and the copy in TCRdb shows in-frame clones only, minus some. The data show under 40,000 clones, just over 75% seen once. The receptor's source is a human donor with classical Hodgkin lymphoma. The rearrangement uses TRBV10-3 and TRBJ1-2; possible D gene TRBD1, 6 bases. The sequencing used peripheral blood mononuclear cells (PBMCs), collected before the fourth cycle of nivolumab. CDR3 sequence reads: CAISLGGNRGYTF. The DNA of the CDR3 is TGTGCCATCAGTCTTGGGGGCAATAGGGGCTACACCTTC.